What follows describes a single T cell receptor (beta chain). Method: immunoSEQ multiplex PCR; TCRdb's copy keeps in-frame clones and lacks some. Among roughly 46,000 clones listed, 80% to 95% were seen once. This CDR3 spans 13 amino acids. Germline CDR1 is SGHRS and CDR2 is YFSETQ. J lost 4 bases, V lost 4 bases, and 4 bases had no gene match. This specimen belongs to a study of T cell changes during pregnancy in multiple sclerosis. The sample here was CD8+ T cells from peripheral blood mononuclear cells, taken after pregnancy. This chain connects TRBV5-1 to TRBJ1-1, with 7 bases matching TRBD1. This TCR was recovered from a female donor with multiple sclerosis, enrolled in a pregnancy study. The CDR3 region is CASSTSGGTEAFF. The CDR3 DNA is TGCGCCAGCAGCACCTCAGGGGGCACTGAAGCTTTCTTT.